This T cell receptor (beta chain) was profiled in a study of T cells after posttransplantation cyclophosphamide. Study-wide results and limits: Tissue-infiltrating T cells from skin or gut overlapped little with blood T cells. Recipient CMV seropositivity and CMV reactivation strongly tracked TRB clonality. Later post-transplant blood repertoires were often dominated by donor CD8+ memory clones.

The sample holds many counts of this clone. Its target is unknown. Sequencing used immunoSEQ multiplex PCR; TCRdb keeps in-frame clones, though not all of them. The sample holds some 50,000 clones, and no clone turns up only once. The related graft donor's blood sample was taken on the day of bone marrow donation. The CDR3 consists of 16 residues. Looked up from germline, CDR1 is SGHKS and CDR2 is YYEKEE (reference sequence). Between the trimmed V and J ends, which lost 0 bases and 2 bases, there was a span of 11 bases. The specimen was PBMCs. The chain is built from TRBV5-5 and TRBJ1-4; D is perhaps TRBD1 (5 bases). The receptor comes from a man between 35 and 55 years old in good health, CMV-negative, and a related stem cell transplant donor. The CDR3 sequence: CASSLGQTRTNEKLFF. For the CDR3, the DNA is TGTGCCAGCAGCTTGGGACAGACTCGCACTAATGAAAAACTGTTTTTT.